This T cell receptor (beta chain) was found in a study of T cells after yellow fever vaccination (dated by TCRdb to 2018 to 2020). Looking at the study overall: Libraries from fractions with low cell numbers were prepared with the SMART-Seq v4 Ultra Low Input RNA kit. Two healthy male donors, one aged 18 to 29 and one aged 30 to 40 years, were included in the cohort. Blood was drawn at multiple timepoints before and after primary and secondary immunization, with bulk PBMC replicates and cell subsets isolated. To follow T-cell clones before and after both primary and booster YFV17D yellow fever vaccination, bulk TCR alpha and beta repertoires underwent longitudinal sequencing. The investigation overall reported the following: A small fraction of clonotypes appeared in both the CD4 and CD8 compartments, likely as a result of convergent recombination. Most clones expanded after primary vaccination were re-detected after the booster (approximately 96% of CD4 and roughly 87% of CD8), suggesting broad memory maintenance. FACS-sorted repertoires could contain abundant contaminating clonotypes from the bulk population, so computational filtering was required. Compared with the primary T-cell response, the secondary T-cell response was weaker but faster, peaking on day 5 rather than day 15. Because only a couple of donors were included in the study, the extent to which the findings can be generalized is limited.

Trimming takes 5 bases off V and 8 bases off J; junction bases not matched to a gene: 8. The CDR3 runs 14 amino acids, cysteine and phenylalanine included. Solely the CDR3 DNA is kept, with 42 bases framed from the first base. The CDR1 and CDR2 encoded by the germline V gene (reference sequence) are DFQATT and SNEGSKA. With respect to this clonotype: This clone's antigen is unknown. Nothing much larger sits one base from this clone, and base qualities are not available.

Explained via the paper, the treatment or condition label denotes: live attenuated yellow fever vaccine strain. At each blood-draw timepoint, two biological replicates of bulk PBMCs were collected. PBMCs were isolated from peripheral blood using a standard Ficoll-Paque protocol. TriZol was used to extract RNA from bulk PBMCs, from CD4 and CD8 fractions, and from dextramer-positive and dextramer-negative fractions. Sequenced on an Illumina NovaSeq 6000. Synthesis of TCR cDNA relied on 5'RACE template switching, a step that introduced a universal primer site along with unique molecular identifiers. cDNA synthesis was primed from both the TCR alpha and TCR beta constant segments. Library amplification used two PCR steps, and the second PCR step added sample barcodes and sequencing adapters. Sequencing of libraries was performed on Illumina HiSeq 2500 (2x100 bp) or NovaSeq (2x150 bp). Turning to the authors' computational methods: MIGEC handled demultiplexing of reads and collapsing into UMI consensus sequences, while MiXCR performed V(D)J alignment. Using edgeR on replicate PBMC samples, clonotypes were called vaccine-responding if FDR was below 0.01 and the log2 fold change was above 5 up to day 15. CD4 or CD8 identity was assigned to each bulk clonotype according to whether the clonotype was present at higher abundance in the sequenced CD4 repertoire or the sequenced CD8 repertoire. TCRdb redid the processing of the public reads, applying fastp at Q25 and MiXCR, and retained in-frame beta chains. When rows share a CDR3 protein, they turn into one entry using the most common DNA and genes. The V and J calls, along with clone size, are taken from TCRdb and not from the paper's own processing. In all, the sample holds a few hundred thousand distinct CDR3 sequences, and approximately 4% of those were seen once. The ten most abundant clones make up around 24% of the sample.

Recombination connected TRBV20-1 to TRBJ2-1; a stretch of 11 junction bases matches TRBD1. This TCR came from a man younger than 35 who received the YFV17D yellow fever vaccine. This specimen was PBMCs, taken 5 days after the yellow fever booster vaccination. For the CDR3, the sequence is CSAWSGTGGDEQFF. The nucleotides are TGCAGTGCTTGGTCCGGGACAGGGGGGGATGAGCAGTTCTTC.